Below are 29 T cell receptor beta chains sequenced from a single sample in a study of radiation and T cells in renal cell carcinoma (dated by TCRdb to 2018 to 2020). The time point tag for this specimen amounts to: baseline pretreatment blood. The meaning of the sample's treatment or condition label: 15 Gy SBRT to primary tumor, nephrectomy 4 weeks later. The protocol used for the library was the immunoSEQ multiplex PCR assay. TCRdb took over this immuneACCESS table, retaining in-frame rearrangements with V and J assigned. Such tables are incomplete; in checked studies, under half of the missing clones stem from an unresolved V gene, and the remainder is unexplained. For this sample there are around 46,000 clones; about 80% appear just once. 31% of the sample rests with the top ten. The sample in question was blood, obtained from a patient whose treatment included radiotherapy and nephrectomy. Every receptor here comes from a woman in her seventies with renal cell carcinoma.

The count of this clone is one. This chain joins TRBV27 and TRBJ2-3; TRBD2 agrees at 7 bases. Germline lookup yields CDR1 MNHEY and CDR2 SMNVEV (reference sequence). This CDR3 is built from 15 residues. J was trimmed by 4 bases and V by 3 bases; bases with no gene match: 7. This CDR3 reads CASSFLLGGADTQYF. The CDR3 DNA sequence: TGTGCCAGCAGTTTCCTCTTGGGGGGGGCAGATACGCAGTATTTT.

The V call is TRBV2, the J call TRBJ2-7, with 8 bases matching TRBD2. The germline V gene encodes CDR1 SNHLY and CDR2 FYNNEI. V dropped 2 bases and J dropped 2; count of bases not matched to a gene: 5. This CDR3 region has 15 residues. The CDR3 nucleotides are TGTGCCAGCAGTGAACTTACTAGCGGCCCCTACGAGCAGTACTTC. Its protein is CASSELTSGPYEQYF.

The chain recombines TRBV7-2 with TRBJ2-5; no definite D call. The germline gives CDR1 SGHTA, CDR2 FQGNSA. The CDR3 runs 12 residues. Trimming pared 2 bases from V and 5 bases from J, leaving 6 bases between. The CDR3 coding sequence is TGTGCCAGCAGCTTAAATCGCGAGACCCAGTACTTC. Amino acid sequence: CASSLNRETQYF. Together with reference TRBV7-2 and TRBJ2-5, the CDR3 gives the full variable domain: GAGVSQSPSNKVTEKGKDVELRCDPISGHTALYWYRQSLGQGLEFLIYFQGNSAPDKSGLPSDRFSAERTGGSVSTLTIQRTQQEDSAVYLCASSLNRETQYFGPGTRLLVL.

The CDR3 nucleotides are TGTGCCAGCACCCCTGAGACAGGGTTTTATTTAGCCAAAAACATTCAGTACTTC. Amino acid sequence: CASTPETGFYLAKNIQYF. This chain links TRBV7-7 with TRBJ2-4, with TRBD1 identical over 7 bases. Germline V gene sequence: CDR1 SSHAT, CDR2 FNYEAQ (reference sequence). This CDR3 comprises 18 residues. The V segment lost 7 bases and the J segment 0 bases; nucleotides outside the gene matches: 15.

This chain links TRBV9 with TRBJ1-2, with a weak D call TRBD1 (5 bases). This CDR3 is 18 amino acids long. CDR1 SGDLS and CDR2 YYNGEE come from the germline V gene. The ends were cut back, 3 bases at V and 0 bases at J, with 21 bases in the middle. The CDR3 DNA reads as TGTGCCAGCAGCGCCACCGGGACGGAGGGCCCAGCTAACTATGGCTACACCTTC. Its translation: CASSATGTEGPANYGYTF.

This chain uses TRBV15 with TRBJ1-2; D unresolved. Germline V gene lookup returns CDR1 LNHNV and CDR2 YYDKDF (reference sequence). This CDR3 has 12 residues. Trimming removed 0 bases at V and 6 bases at J, with 5 bases between. The CDR3 is CATSRDRNGYTF. The CDR3 DNA sequence: TGTGCCACCAGCAGAGATCGGAATGGCTACACCTTC.

The V and J genes are TRBV11-1 and TRBJ2-7, with 9 bases fitting TRBD2. The length of the CDR3 is 14 residues. Germline V CDR1 and CDR2: SGHAT, FQDESV (reference sequence). The junction had 2 bases not matched to a gene; V was cut back by 1 base and J by 4 bases. The CDR3 protein is CASSLVAGVYEQYF. The DNA of the CDR3 is TGTGCCAGCAGCTTAGTAGCGGGAGTTTACGAGCAGTACTTC.

The gene calls are TRBV2 and TRBJ2-3, with 14 bases matching TRBD2. V lost 6 bases, J lost 2 bases, and 10 bases stayed unmatched. The CDR3 length is 18 residues. Looked up from germline, CDR1 is SNHLY and CDR2 is FYNNEI. The CDR3 loop is CASRHGTSGSMVTDTQYF. As DNA, the CDR3 is TGTGCCAGCAGACACGGGACTAGCGGGAGTATGGTCACAGATACGCAGTATTTT.

This clone was observed a handful of times. V is TRBV19 and J is TRBJ2-7, with unresolved D. CDR3 length equals 14 residues. The ends were cut back, 4 bases at V and 4 bases at J, with 14 bases in the middle. Germline V gene data show CDR1 as LNHDA and CDR2 as SQIVND (reference sequence). The CDR3 is CASSRIPGLYEQYF. The CDR3 nucleotides read TGTGCCAGTAGTAGGATACCGGGTTTGTACGAGCAGTACTTC.

This rearrangement joins TRBV19 to TRBJ2-5; no firm D call. Germline V gives CDR1 LNHDA, CDR2 SQIVND (reference sequence). Trimming shortened V by 3 bases and J by 5 bases, and 10 bases separated the two germline ends. This CDR3 region has 13 residues. The CDR3 DNA sequence: TGTGCCAGTAGTATTAGTCGCCGGGAGACCCAGTACTTC. Translating gives CASSISRRETQYF.

The chain has TRBV10-1 and TRBJ2-1; no firm D call. This CDR3 has 12 residues. V lost 7 bases, J lost 8 bases, and 12 bases lay in between. The germline V gene encodes CDR1 WNHNN and CDR2 SYGVQD (reference sequence). DNA for the CDR3: TGCGCCAGCACAGCGACCGGCGATGAGCAGTTCTTC. Protein: CASTATGDEQFF.

DNA for the CDR3: TGTGCCAGCAGCCGGACCGTGAACACCGGGGAGCTGTTTTTT. It specifies CASSRTVNTGELFF. V gene TRBV6-1 combines with J gene TRBJ2-2; the D is unclear. CDR3 length equals 14 residues. Deletions cut 6 bases from V and 1 base from J, with 9 bases between. Germline V gene lookup returns CDR1 MNHNS and CDR2 SASEGT.

This clone was counted only a few times. This chain links TRBV4-1 with TRBJ2-1; tentative D call: TRBD2 (5 bases). The CDR3 has 16 amino acids. CDR1 is MGHRA, CDR2 YSYEKL, per germline. Trimming removed 2 bases at V and 7 bases at J, with 18 bases between. CDR3 in DNA: TGCGCCAGCAGCCAACCCGGGGTCCGCCCTAGGAATGAGCAGTTCTTC. This translates into CASSQPGVRPRNEQFF.

The CDR3 here is CASSSNLQETQYF. The CDR3 nucleotides read TGTGCCAGCAGCTCAAACCTCCAAGAGACCCAGTACTTC. The chain links TRBV7-2 to TRBJ2-5; no reliable D call. V dropped 4 bases and J dropped 1 base, with 7 bases sitting between them. The CDR3 is made up of 13 amino acids. CDR1 and CDR2 (germline): SGHTA, FQGNSA.

The CDR3 bases are TGTGCCAGCAAACCGACAGTTTCCTACAATGAGCAGTTCTTC. Amino acid sequence: CASKPTVSYNEQFF. This chain joins TRBV2 and TRBJ2-1, with TRBD1 as a possible D gene (5 bases). Looked up from germline, CDR1 is SNHLY and CDR2 is FYNNEI. CDR3 length: 14 amino acids. Trimming cost V 7 bases and J 1 base, with 11 bases left between them.

The chain employs TRBV5-5 and TRBJ1-6; no clear D gene. This CDR3 comprises 14 residues. CDR1 is SGHKS, CDR2 YYEKEE, per germline (reference sequence). The ends were cut back, 0 bases at V and 7 bases at J, with 8 bases in the middle. DNA for the CDR3: TGTGCCAGCAGCTTGGATCTGAAGAATTCACCCCTCCACTTT. It translates to CASSLDLKNSPLHF.

V gene TRBV4-1 combines with J gene TRBJ2-1; no clear D. From germline, CDR1 is MGHRA and CDR2 YSYEKL. V lost 4 bases to trimming and J lost 7 bases, with 8 bases between them. The CDR3 totals 12 residues. The CDR3 sequence: CASSPVGNEQFF. CDR3 bases: TGCGCCAGCAGCCCTGTGGGGAATGAGCAGTTCTTC.

The chain carries TRBV5-1 and TRBJ2-6; 7 nucleotides line up with TRBD1. The CDR3 loop spans 16 amino acids. Germline-derived CDR1 and CDR2 are SGHRS and YFSETQ. V dropped 0 bases and J dropped 4; count of bases not matched to a gene: 4. CDR3 protein: CASSLGQGAGANVLTF. The CDR3 nucleotides are TGCGCCAGCAGCTTGGGACAGGGAGCCGGGGCCAACGTCCTGACTTTC.

The V call is TRBV28, the J call TRBJ2-2, with TRBD1 matching 8 bases. Losses at the gene ends were 5 bases for V and 2 bases for J; bases not matched to a gene: 10. Per the germline V gene, CDR1 is MDHEN and CDR2 is SYDVKM. The CDR3 extends over 17 amino acids. CDR3 sequence reads: CASSTTGAQDNTGELFF. Written as DNA, the CDR3 is TGTGCCAGCAGTACGACAGGGGCGCAGGATAACACCGGGGAGCTGTTTTTT.

Comment on this clone: Other DNA sequences from this sample encode an identical CDR3 as well. The gene calls are TRBV6-6 and TRBJ2-7, with D maybe TRBD1 (5 bases). The CDR3 loop spans 12 amino acids. The ends were cut back, 6 bases at V and 4 bases at J, with 10 bases in the middle. From germline, CDR1 is MNHNY and CDR2 SVGAGI (reference sequence). CDR3 region: CASSNQGYEQYF. In DNA form, the CDR3 reads TGTGCCAGCAGCAATCAGGGATACGAGCAGTACTTC.

The chain couples TRBV7-8 to TRBJ1-5; no clear D gene. The V gene lost 3 bases and the J gene lost 5 bases, with 8 bases spanning the gap. The CDR3 consists of 13 residues. Germline V CDR1 and CDR2: SGHVS, FQNEAQ. The CDR3 DNA reads as TGTGCCAGCAGCTTGTCCGAAGATCAGCCCCAGCATTTT. Protein: CASSLSEDQPQHF. Looking up the rest from reference TRBV7-8 and TRBJ1-5 gives the full variable domain: GAGVSQSPRYKVAKRGQDVALRCDPISGHVSLFWYQQALGQGPEFLTYFQNEAQLDKSGLPSDRFFAERPEGSVSTLKIQRTQQEDSAVYLCASSLSEDQPQHFGDGTRLSIL.

This clone showed up just a few times. The rearrangement uses TRBV14 and TRBJ1-1; D is unclear. CDR1 and CDR2 (germline): SGHDN, FVKESK. CDR3 size: 12 residues. With 5 bases removed from V and 5 bases from J, the gap between germline ends came to 9 bases. This chain's CDR3 is CASSLRETEAFF. CDR3 coding DNA: TGTGCCAGCAGCTTGAGGGAAACTGAAGCTTTCTTT.

The rearrangement uses TRBV9 and TRBJ1-6, with D unresolved. The germline V gene encodes CDR1 SGDLS and CDR2 YYNGEE. V was clipped by 3 bases and J by 5 bases, with 12 bases between them. This CDR3 has 15 residues. CDR3 protein: CASSAAAVDNSPLHF. For the CDR3, the DNA is TGTGCCAGCAGCGCAGCAGCAGTCGATAATTCACCCCTCCACTTT.

The rearrangement links TRBV5-1 to TRBJ2-2; D is unclear. V was pared by 4 bases and J by 6 bases, with 16 bases between. CDR1 is SGHRS and CDR2 is YFSETQ in the germline V gene. The CDR3 is 15 amino acids. CDR3: CASSRSFGEAGELFF. The CDR3, as DNA: TGCGCCAGCAGCCGGAGTTTCGGCGAGGCCGGGGAGCTGTTTTTT.

The gene calls are TRBV5-1 and TRBJ2-3, with 8 bases aligning to TRBD2. In germline, CDR1 is SGHRS, CDR2 YFSETQ. V was pared by 1 base and J by 0 bases, with 4 bases of the junction left unmatched. The CDR3 is made up of 16 amino acids. The DNA of the CDR3 is TGCGCCAGCAGCTTGTCAGCGGGGGCCAGCACAGATACGCAGTATTTT. This gives the protein CASSLSAGASTDTQYF.

CDR3 region: CASSYGGRVRDTQYF. The CDR3 nucleotides read TGTGCCAGCAGTTACGGGGGAAGGGTCAGGGATACGCAGTATTTT. The chain carries TRBV6-5 and TRBJ2-3; D is perhaps TRBD1 or TRBD2 (5 bases each). CDR1 MNHEY and CDR2 SVGAGI come from the germline V gene. The V end was cut by 2 bases, the J end by 6 bases, with 15 bases between. This CDR3 has 15 residues.

The V gene is TRBV5-1, the J gene TRBJ2-1, with 15 bases that match TRBD2. With V trimmed by 4 bases and J by 3 bases, 8 bases remained unmatched. CDR3 length: 18 amino acids. The germline CDR1 and CDR2 sequences are SGHRS and YFSETQ. CDR3 sequence reads: CASSRGLAGGRYYNEQFF. The CDR3 bases are TGCGCCAGCAGCAGGGGACTAGCGGGAGGTCGATACTACAATGAGCAGTTCTTC.

The chain couples TRBV11-2 to TRBJ2-7; TRBD2 is a possible D gene (8 bases). This CDR3 is 14 amino acids long. Trimming shortened V by 4 bases and J by 3 bases, and 13 bases separated the two germline ends. Germline V CDR1 and CDR2: SGHAT, FQNNGV. In nucleotides, the CDR3 is TGTGCCAGCAGCTCCGGGAGGGGGCTCTACGAGCAGTACTTC. Translating it yields CASSSGRGLYEQYF.

V is TRBV6-1 and J is TRBJ1-1, with TRBD1 as a possible D gene (6 bases). This CDR3 is 14 amino acids long. V was trimmed by 3 bases and J by 4 bases, leaving 12 bases between them. The germline V gene has CDR1 MNHNS and CDR2 SASEGT. Written as DNA, the CDR3 is TGTGCCAGCAGTGAGTCAGGGGAAGGCACTGAAGCTTTCTTT. This encodes CASSESGEGTEAFF.